These 8 T cell receptor beta chains were sequenced from one sample in a study of blood T cell repertoires in COVID-19. Sequencing used immunoSEQ multiplex PCR; TCRdb keeps in-frame clones, though not all of them. The sample has 300,000 to 350,000 clones, 65% to 85% seen once. What was sequenced was peripheral blood. These receptors came from a man in his thirties or forties with active or convalescent COVID-19.

V gene TRBV28 combines with J gene TRBJ2-7, with TRBD1 identical over 7 bases. The J segment lost 3 bases and the V segment lost 5 bases, leaving 4 bases of the junction unmatched. Germline CDR1 and CDR2: MDHEN and SYDVKM. The CDR3 covers 13 residues. The CDR3 bases are TGTGCCAGCAGTGGCCAGGGGGACTACGAGCAGTACTTC. It specifies CASSGQGDYEQYF.

The chain couples TRBV9 to TRBJ1-2; TRBD1 matches at 7 bases. After removal of 0 bases from V and 4 bases from J, the junction contained 3 bases not matched to a gene. The CDR3 loop spans 14 amino acids. Germline V CDR1 and CDR2: SGDLS, YYNGEE. The CDR3 sequence: CASSVADRPYGYTF. CDR3 bases: TGTGCCAGCAGCGTAGCGGACAGGCCCTATGGCTACACCTTC.

This rearrangement joins TRBV6-5 to TRBJ2-7; tentatively, D is TRBD1 (6 bases). This CDR3 is built from 14 residues. The germline V gene has CDR1 MNHEY and CDR2 SVGAGI. Trimming pared 6 bases from V and 3 bases from J, leaving 15 bases between. DNA of the CDR3: TGTGCCAGCAGCGCAGGGGCAAGAAGCTACGAGCAGTACTTC. Protein product: CASSAGARSYEQYF.

The chain recombines TRBV9 with TRBJ2-3; 9 bases line up with TRBD2. The CDR3 runs 16 residues. V lost 3 bases to trimming and J lost 4 bases; unmatched junction nucleotides: 9. The germline gives CDR1 SGDLS, CDR2 YYNGEE. The DNA for the CDR3 is TGTGCCAGCAGCGCTTTAGCGGGGGTCCCACCAGATACGCAGTATTTT. This translates into CASSALAGVPPDTQYF.

The chain recombines TRBV6-5 with TRBJ1-2; D is unclear. V lost 2 bases and J lost 0, with 10 bases in between. This CDR3 spans 15 amino acids. Per the germline V gene, CDR1 is MNHEY and CDR2 is SVGAGI. The CDR3 nucleotides read TGTGCCAGCAGTTACGCCCAGGTGGCTAACTATGGCTACACCTTC. Protein: CASSYAQVANYGYTF.

This chain links TRBV7-8 with TRBJ1-4; weak D call: TRBD1 (6 bases). Trimming took 7 bases from V and 4 from J, leaving 25 bases between them. Germline assignment: CDR1 SGHVS and CDR2 FQNEAQ. This CDR3 region has 18 residues. The CDR3 sequence: CASTPAGGSPANNEKLFF. Written as DNA, the CDR3 is TGTGCCAGCACCCCCGCTGGGGGCAGTCCTGCGAATAATGAAAAACTGTTTTTT.

This chain links TRBV3-1 (or the pseudogene TRBV3-2) with TRBJ2-3; D is uncertain. From germline, CDR1 is LGHDT and CDR2 YNNKEL (reference sequence). Trimming removed 4 bases at V and 4 bases at J, with 9 bases between. The CDR3 is 13 amino acids. The CDR3: CASSPFQADTQYF. The CDR3 bases are TGTGCCAGCAGCCCGTTTCAGGCAGATACGCAGTATTTT.

The J gene is TRBJ1-5, the V gene TRBV18; D is perhaps TRBD1 (5 bases). The germline gives CDR1 KGHSH, CDR2 LQKENI. The CDR3 is 15 amino acids. V lost 3 bases and J lost 6, with 15 bases in between. The DNA of the CDR3 is TGTGCCAGCTCACCGGAGGGGAGGCAGGGTCAGCCCCAGCATTTT. Amino acid sequence: CASSPEGRQGQPQHF.